The T cell receptor beta chain described here comes from a study of T-cell memory formation after mild COVID-19. Study-wide background: Each donor largely had its own TCR clusters. Study-wide points: Memory sampled before infection contained some responding clones, suggesting cross-reactive memory joined.

TCR alpha and TCR beta cDNA libraries with sample barcodes and UMIs came from 5'RACE using constant-segment primers. MiXCR, applied by TCRdb to the 5' RACE reads, yields one record per CDR3 protein. The repertoire holds 140,000 to 150,000 distinct CDR3 sequences, with less than 25% as singletons. In this sample, this clonotype turned up a few times. Its antigen is not identified. Trimming cost V 3 bases and J 5 bases; bases outside gene matches: 8. CDR1 and CDR2 (germline): SEHNR, FQNEAQ (reference sequence). The CDR3 spans 15 residues. The V and J genes are TRBV7-9 and TRBJ2-5; 8 nucleotides align to TRBD2. The sequence was obtained from an adult woman who had mild COVID-19 (a few samples of this study predate the infection). Cell type and time point are not known. Input material: PBMCs or a T cell subset sorted from them (not recorded which). CDR3 loop: CASSFLGRAGETQYF. CDR3 in DNA: TGTGCCAGCAGCTTTCTCGGGAGGGCCGGTGAGACCCAGTACTTC.